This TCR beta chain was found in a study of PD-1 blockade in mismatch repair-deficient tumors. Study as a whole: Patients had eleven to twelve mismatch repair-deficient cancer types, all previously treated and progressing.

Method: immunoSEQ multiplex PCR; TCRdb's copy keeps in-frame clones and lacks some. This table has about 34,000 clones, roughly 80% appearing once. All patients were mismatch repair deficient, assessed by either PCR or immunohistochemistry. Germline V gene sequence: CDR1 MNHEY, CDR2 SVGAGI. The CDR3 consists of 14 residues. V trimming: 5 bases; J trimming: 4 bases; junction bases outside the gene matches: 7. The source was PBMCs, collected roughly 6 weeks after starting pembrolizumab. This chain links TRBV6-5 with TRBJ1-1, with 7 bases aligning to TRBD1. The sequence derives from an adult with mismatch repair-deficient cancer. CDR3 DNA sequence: TGTGCCAGCAGTGACAGGGACACCTTCACTGAAGCTTTCTTT. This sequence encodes CASSDRDTFTEAFF.